What follows are 13 T cell receptor beta chains derived from one specimen sequenced in a study of shared clonotypes between healthy human individuals. Sequencing was performed with immunoSEQ multiplex PCR; in TCRdb, only in-frame clones are kept and a portion is missing. The data show just over 2,000,000 clones, with roughly 94% seen just once and 0.1% to 0.15% held by the top ten. The sample comprised naive CD4+ T cells sorted from blood. As for subset: CD45RA+ positively selected. The receptors shown here come from a man between 18 and 35 years old in good health.

V gene TRBV7-6 combines with J gene TRBJ1-2; possibly TRBD1 for D (6 bases). This CDR3 has 14 amino acids. V shed 3 bases and J shed 1 base, with 9 bases lying between them. The germline gives CDR1 SGHVS, CDR2 FNYEAQ. The CDR3 DNA reads TGTGCCAGCAGCTTGAAAGGGGGTAACTATGGCTACACCTTC. Its protein is CASSLKGGNYGYTF.

The chain carries TRBV30 and TRBJ1-2; maybe TRBD1 (5 bases). This CDR3 has 13 amino acids. CDR1 is GTSNPN and CDR2 is SVGIG in the germline V gene (reference sequence). Trimming pared 4 bases from V and 2 bases from J, leaving 11 bases between. The CDR3 here is CAWMRPGNYGYTF. The CDR3 DNA follows: TGTGCCTGGATGCGGCCAGGGAACTATGGCTACACCTTC. Complete variable domain (other parts from reference TRBV30 and TRBJ1-2): SQTIHQWPATLVQPVGSPLSLECTVEGTSNPNLYWYRQAAGRGLQLLFYSVGIGQISSEVPQNLSASRPQDRQFILSSKKLLLSDSGFYLCAWMRPGNYGYTFGSGTRLTVV.

This clone showed up just once. This rearrangement joins TRBV5-1 to TRBJ1-4; a possible D gene is TRBD1 (6 bases). V lost 3 bases to trimming and J lost 1 base, with 22 bases between them. Germline CDR1 SGHRS, CDR2 YFSETQ. CDR3 length equals 19 residues. This CDR3 reads CASSSPATGLRGTNEKLFF. The CDR3 nucleotides read TGCGCCAGCAGCTCTCCGGCGACAGGACTCAGGGGAACTAATGAAAAACTGTTTTTT.

This clone occurred once. The rearrangement joins TRBV7-2 to TRBJ2-1; 7 nucleotides match TRBD2. The CDR3 contains 15 residues. The V gene end was trimmed by 3 bases and the J gene end by 4 bases; junction bases not matched to a gene: 6. Germline V gene sequence: CDR1 SGHTA, CDR2 FQGNSA. The DNA of the CDR3 is TGTGCCAGCAGCTTCGGGGGAGGGAGTTACAATGAGCAGTTCTTC. Encoded protein: CASSFGGGSYNEQFF.

The rearrangement uses TRBV5-4 and TRBJ1-1; the match to TRBD1 covers 9 bases. Trimming at V came to 5 bases and at J to 3 bases, leaving 5 bases not matched to a gene. Germline V gene sequence: CDR1 SGHNT, CDR2 YYREEE (reference sequence). The CDR3 runs 14 residues. CDR3 in DNA: TGTGCCAGCAGACACCGGGACAGGGACACTGAAGCTTTCTTT. This sequence encodes CASRHRDRDTEAFF.

This chain uses TRBV7-2 with TRBJ2-7; no definite D call. Germline CDR1 is SGHTA and CDR2 is FQGNSA. This CDR3 spans 14 amino acids. V was cut by 0 bases and J by 1 base, with 7 bases left in between. CDR3 protein: CASSLAQQSYEQYF. The CDR3, as DNA: TGTGCCAGCAGCTTAGCCCAGCAGTCCTACGAGCAGTACTTC.

The chain uses TRBV27 and TRBJ2-5; D is unresolved. This CDR3 is built from 14 residues. CDR1 and CDR2 (germline): MNHEY, SMNVEV (reference sequence). Trimming removed 3 bases from V and 5 bases from J, with 13 bases in between. DNA for the CDR3: TGTGCCAGCAGTTTTACCGGGCTCGGGGAGACCCAGTACTTC. This encodes CASSFTGLGETQYF.

The chain couples TRBV5-6 to TRBJ2-5, with TRBD2 matching 10 bases. With 3 bases clipped from V and 5 bases from J, the junction kept 10 bases outside the gene matches. From germline, CDR1 is SGHDT and CDR2 YYEEEE. The CDR3 has 16 amino acids. CDR3: CASSSRNSGRRETQYF. DNA of the CDR3: TGTGCCAGCAGCTCGCGGAATAGCGGGAGGAGGGAGACCCAGTACTTC.

J is TRBJ2-3 and V is TRBV28, with TRBD2 matching 7 bases. Germline values: CDR1 MDHEN, CDR2 SYDVKM. V dropped 3 bases and J dropped 4; count of bases not matched to a gene: 4. The CDR3 has 14 amino acids. CDR3 in DNA: TGTGCCAGCAGTTTGGAGCTAGCGGCAGATACGCAGTATTTT. This encodes CASSLELAADTQYF.

V gene TRBV25-1 combines with J gene TRBJ2-4, with 7 bases aligning to TRBD1. J lost 0 bases, V lost 6 bases, and 5 bases had no gene match. This CDR3 contains 15 residues. Germline CDR1 is MGHDK and CDR2 is SYGVNS. The CDR3 loop is CASSGQDLAKNIQYF. Here the CDR3 DNA reads TGTGCCAGCAGCGGACAGGACCTAGCCAAAAACATTCAGTACTTC.

This chain joins TRBV4-3 and TRBJ1-2; D ambiguous. Trimming pared 0 bases from V and 1 base from J, leaving 6 bases between. Germline-derived CDR1 and CDR2 are LGHNA and YSLEER. This CDR3 comprises 14 residues. The CDR3 reads CASSQEWVNYGYTF. The CDR3 bases are TGCGCCAGCAGCCAAGAGTGGGTTAACTATGGCTACACCTTC.

J is TRBJ1-2 and V is TRBV20-1; weak D call: TRBD1 (5 bases). Germline V gives CDR1 DFQATT, CDR2 SNEGSKA (reference sequence). The CDR3 runs 11 residues. V was shortened by 5 bases and J by 9 bases, with 13 bases between the two germline ends. This CDR3 is CSASRQTRYTF. The CDR3 DNA is TGCAGTGCTTCCAGACAGACCCGCTACACCTTC.

The V and J genes are TRBV5-1 and TRBJ2-7; 10 positions agree with TRBD1. The CDR3 is 17 residues long. V was pared by 4 bases and J by 5 bases, with 15 bases of the junction left unmatched. Germline-derived CDR1 and CDR2 are SGHRS and YFSETQ. The CDR3 region has the DNA TGCGCCAGCAGCGGCGGGACAGGGGTCGAACTAGTTAACGAGCAGTACTTC. This translates into CASSGGTGVELVNEQYF.